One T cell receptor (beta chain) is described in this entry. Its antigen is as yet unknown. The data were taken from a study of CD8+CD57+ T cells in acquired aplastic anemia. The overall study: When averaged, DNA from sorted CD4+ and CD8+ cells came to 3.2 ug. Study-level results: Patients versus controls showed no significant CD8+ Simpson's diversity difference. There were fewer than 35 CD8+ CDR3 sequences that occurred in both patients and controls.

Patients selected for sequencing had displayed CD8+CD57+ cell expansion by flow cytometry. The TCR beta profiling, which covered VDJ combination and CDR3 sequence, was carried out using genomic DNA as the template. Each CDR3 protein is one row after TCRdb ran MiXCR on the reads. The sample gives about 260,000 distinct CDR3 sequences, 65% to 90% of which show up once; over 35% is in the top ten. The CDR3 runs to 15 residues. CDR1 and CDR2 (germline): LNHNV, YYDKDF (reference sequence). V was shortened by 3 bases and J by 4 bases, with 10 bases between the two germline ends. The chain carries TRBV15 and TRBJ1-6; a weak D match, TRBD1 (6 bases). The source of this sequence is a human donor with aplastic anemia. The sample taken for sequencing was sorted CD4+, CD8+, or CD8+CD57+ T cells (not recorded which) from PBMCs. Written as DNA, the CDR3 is TGTGCCACCAGCAGTGACAGGCAATATAATTCACCCCTCCACTTT. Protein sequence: CATSSDRQYNSPLHF.